Presented here are 13 T cell receptor beta chains from one specimen sequenced in a study of T cell responses to AZD1222 COVID-19 vaccine (dated by TCRdb to the early 2020s). In the paper's terms, the time point label means: baseline before first vaccination. Receptor libraries were prepared by the immunoSEQ multiplex PCR assay. TCRdb limited this immuneACCESS table to in-frame rearrangements with V and J called. A share of clones is missing; checked studies link under half to unresolved V genes, and the rest is unexplained. The table for this sample lists 150,000 to 200,000 clones; 94% of them were counted only once. About 0.6% of the sample is taken by the ten largest. Material: peripheral blood, obtained on day 0 of AZD1222 vaccination. These receptors were obtained from an adult in good health.

V and J are TRBV24-1 and TRBJ1-1; D ambiguous. With 10 bases removed from V and 1 base from J, the gap between germline ends came to 6 bases. Germline CDR1 is KGHDR and CDR2 is SFDVKD. The CDR3 length is 11 residues. The CDR3 loop reads CATEKNTEAFF. Here the CDR3 DNA reads TGTGCCACGGAGAAGAACACTGAAGCTTTCTTT.

V gene TRBV27 combines with J gene TRBJ1-1; the match to TRBD1 covers 7 bases. V lost 5 bases, J lost 3 bases, and 9 bases stayed unmatched. CDR3 length: 15 residues. In germline, CDR1 is MNHEY, CDR2 SMNVEV (reference sequence). This CDR3 reads CASSLTGQRHTEAFF. Written as DNA, the CDR3 is TGTGCCAGCAGTCTGACGGGACAGCGGCACACTGAAGCTTTCTTT.

V usage is TRBV6-5 and J usage is TRBJ1-5; D unresolved. The V gene lost 6 bases and the J gene lost 6 bases, with 9 bases spanning the gap. This CDR3 region has 12 residues. Germline loops: CDR1 MNHEY, CDR2 SVGAGI. CDR3 nucleotides: TGTGCCAGCAGCGAGGGCCGTCAGCCCCAGCATTTT. It translates to CASSEGRQPQHF.

The table lists this clone with a few counts. The V call is TRBV3-1 (or the pseudogene TRBV3-2), the J call TRBJ2-3, with 9 bases lining up with TRBD2. V gave up 4 bases and J gave up 0 bases; unmatched junction bases: 11. This CDR3 is built from 18 residues. CDR1 and CDR2 (germline): LGHDT, YNNKEL (reference sequence). This CDR3 is CASSPRIVLAGSTDTQYF. The CDR3, as DNA: TGTGCCAGCAGCCCCCGAATTGTGCTAGCGGGGAGCACAGATACGCAGTATTTT.

The chain joins TRBV25-1 to TRBJ1-6, with D perhaps matching TRBD1 (5 bases). This CDR3 is built from 13 residues. V was clipped by 6 bases and J by 10 bases, with 13 bases between them. Germline-derived CDR1 and CDR2 are MGHDK and SYGVNS. The CDR3 region is CASSLQGKSPLHF. In DNA form, the CDR3 reads TGTGCCAGCAGCCTGCAGGGAAAATCACCCCTCCACTTT. The full variable domain, with the rest looked up from reference TRBV25-1 and TRBJ1-6, is EADIYQTPRYLVIGTGKKITLECSQTMGHDKMYWYQQDPGMELHLIHYSYGVNSTEKGDLSSESTVSRIRTEHFPLTLESARPSHTSQYLCASSLQGKSPLHFGNGTRLTVT.

This clone was observed a single time. The junction shows a germline mismatch at one end, possibly a read error. The chain uses TRBV7-2 and TRBJ2-2, with 8 bases lining up with TRBD2. CDR3 length equals 15 residues. Germline V CDR1 and CDR2: SGHTA, FQGNSA. The CDR3 loop reads CASSLDSGNPGELFF. The CDR3 bases are TGTGCCAGCAGCTTAGATAGCGGGAACCCCGGGGAGCTGTTTTTT.

The CDR3: CASSPAGSEKLFF. The CDR3 nucleotides are TGTGCCAGCAGCCCCGCGGGGAGTGAAAAACTGTTTTTT. V and J are TRBV7-9 and TRBJ1-4; D gene uncertain. Germline V gene sequence: CDR1 SEHNR, CDR2 FQNEAQ (reference sequence). Trimming stripped 5 bases from V and 7 bases from J, with 11 bases between. The CDR3 runs 13 residues.

The J gene is TRBJ2-3, the V gene TRBV29-1; 14 nucleotides match TRBD2. V gave up 6 bases and J gave up 2 bases; unmatched junction bases: 13. This CDR3 comprises 18 residues. Germline CDR1 reads SQVTM; CDR2 reads ANQGSEA. The CDR3 here is CSVDGLAGGKGPTDTQYF. The CDR3 DNA is TGCAGCGTAGATGGACTAGCGGGAGGAAAGGGCCCCACAGATACGCAGTATTTT.

This clone was counted once. The chain recombines TRBV19 with TRBJ1-5, with D maybe TRBD1 (5 bases). This CDR3 comprises 13 residues. Trimming took off 9 bases at V and 5 bases at J, with 14 bases between the two ends. CDR1 and CDR2 from the germline V gene are LNHDA and SQIVND (reference sequence). CDR3 sequence (DNA): TGTGCCAGCGAACAGGCAGATTATCAGCCCCAGCATTTT. Translation: CASEQADYQPQHF.

The chain recombines TRBV14 with TRBJ2-1; D might be TRBD2 (5 bases). The CDR3 contains 16 residues. CDR1 SGHDN and CDR2 FVKESK come from the germline V gene. V lost 1 base and J 4 bases, leaving 14 bases between the germline ends. CDR3 sequence: CASSQAAHTGYNEQFF. The CDR3 DNA reads TGTGCCAGCAGCCAAGCGGCCCACACGGGATACAATGAGCAGTTCTTC.

This sequence joins TRBV19 and TRBJ1-5; D perhaps matches TRBD1 (5 bases). V lost 6 bases, J lost 2 bases, and 17 bases lay in between. This CDR3 contains 16 residues. Germline lookup yields CDR1 LNHDA and CDR2 SQIVND (reference sequence). In DNA, the CDR3 is TGTGCCAGTAGATCAAGGGGTCAGGGCGGCAATCAGCCCCAGCATTTT. Translated, it gives CASRSRGQGGNQPQHF.

V usage is TRBV9 and J usage is TRBJ2-5, with D possibly being TRBD2 (6 bases). Looked up from germline, CDR1 is SGDLS and CDR2 is YYNGEE. V was clipped by 0 bases and J by 2 bases, with 11 bases between them. The CDR3 is 15 residues long. CDR3 bases: TGTGCCAGCAGCGTAGGGGCGGGAAGACAAGAGACCCAGTACTTC. Amino acids: CASSVGAGRQETQYF.

The gene calls are TRBV28 and TRBJ1-1, with TRBD1 matching over 7 bases. In germline, CDR1 is MDHEN, CDR2 SYDVKM. This CDR3 contains 15 residues. V dropped 6 bases and J dropped 2; count of bases not matched to a gene: 9. CDR3 in amino acids: CASRGRGLDNTEAFF. For the CDR3, the DNA is TGTGCCAGCAGGGGAAGGGGGCTGGATAACACTGAAGCTTTCTTT.